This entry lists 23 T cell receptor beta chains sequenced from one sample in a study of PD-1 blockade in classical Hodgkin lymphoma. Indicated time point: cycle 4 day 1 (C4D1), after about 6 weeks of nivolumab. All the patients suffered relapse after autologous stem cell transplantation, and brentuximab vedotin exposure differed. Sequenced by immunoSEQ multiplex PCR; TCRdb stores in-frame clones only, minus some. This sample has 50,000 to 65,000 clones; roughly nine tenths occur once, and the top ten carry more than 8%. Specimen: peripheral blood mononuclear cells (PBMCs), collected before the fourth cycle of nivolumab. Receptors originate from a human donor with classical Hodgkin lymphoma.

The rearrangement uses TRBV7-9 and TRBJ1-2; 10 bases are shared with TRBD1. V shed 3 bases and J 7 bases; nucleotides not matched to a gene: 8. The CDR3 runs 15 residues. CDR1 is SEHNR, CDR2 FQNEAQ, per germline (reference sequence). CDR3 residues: CASSFRDRGSAGYTF. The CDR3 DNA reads TGTGCCAGCAGCTTCCGGGACAGGGGATCAGCTGGCTACACCTTC. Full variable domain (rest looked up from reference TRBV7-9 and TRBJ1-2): DTGVSQNPRHKITKRGQNVTFRCDPISEHNRLYWYRQTLGQGPEFLTYFQNEAQLEKSRLLSDRFSAERPKGSFSTLEIQRTEQGDSAMYLCASSFRDRGSAGYTFGSGTRLTVV.

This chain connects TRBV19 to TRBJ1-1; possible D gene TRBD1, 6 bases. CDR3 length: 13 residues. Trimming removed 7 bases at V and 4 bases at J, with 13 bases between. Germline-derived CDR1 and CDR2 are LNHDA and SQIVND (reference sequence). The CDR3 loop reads CASTGTLTTEAFF. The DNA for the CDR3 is TGTGCCAGTACCGGGACACTTACCACTGAAGCTTTCTTT.

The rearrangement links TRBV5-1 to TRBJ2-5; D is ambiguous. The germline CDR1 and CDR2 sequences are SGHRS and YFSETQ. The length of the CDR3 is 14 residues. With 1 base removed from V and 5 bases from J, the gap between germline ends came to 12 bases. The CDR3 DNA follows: TGCGCCAGCAGCTTGTTTTCGGGTAGGGAGACCCAGTACTTC. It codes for CASSLFSGRETQYF.

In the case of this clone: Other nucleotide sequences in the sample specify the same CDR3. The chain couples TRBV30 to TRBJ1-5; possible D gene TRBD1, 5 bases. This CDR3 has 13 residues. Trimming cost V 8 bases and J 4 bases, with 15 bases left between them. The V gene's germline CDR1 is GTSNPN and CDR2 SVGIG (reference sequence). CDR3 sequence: CALSLGANQPQHF. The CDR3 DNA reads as TGTGCCCTATCATTAGGGGCGAATCAGCCCCAGCATTTT.

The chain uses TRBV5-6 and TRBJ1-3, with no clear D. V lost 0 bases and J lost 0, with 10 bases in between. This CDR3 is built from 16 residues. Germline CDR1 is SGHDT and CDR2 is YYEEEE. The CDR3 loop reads CASSLGRSSSGNTIYF. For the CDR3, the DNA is TGTGCCAGCAGCTTGGGCAGGTCCAGCTCTGGAAACACCATATATTTT.

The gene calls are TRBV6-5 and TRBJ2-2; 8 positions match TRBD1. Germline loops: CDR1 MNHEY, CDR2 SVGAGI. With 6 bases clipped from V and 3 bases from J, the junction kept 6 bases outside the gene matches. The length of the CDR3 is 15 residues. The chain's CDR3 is CASRRRDRYTGELFF. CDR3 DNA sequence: TGTGCCAGCAGACGAAGGGACAGGTACACCGGGGAGCTGTTTTTT.

CDR3 sequence: CASSQQVGSVDGYTF. Here the CDR3 DNA reads TGCGCCAGCAGCCAACAGGTGGGGTCTGTTGACGGCTACACCTTC. The rearrangement uses TRBV5-1 and TRBJ1-2, with D possibly matching TRBD1 (5 bases). Germline V gene lookup returns CDR1 SGHRS and CDR2 YFSETQ. The CDR3 loop spans 15 amino acids. V lost 4 bases and J lost 8, with 21 bases in between.

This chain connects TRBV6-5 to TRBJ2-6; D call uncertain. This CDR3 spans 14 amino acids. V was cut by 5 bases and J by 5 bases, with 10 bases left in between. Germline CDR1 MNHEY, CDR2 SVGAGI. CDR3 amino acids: CASSDAGWANVLTF. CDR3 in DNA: TGTGCCAGCAGTGACGCAGGTTGGGCCAACGTCCTGACTTTC.

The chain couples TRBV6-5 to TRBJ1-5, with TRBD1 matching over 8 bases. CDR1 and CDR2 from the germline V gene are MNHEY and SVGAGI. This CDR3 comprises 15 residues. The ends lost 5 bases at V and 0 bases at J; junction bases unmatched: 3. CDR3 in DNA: TGTGCCAGCAGTCGAACAGGGGGTAGCAATCAGCCCCAGCATTTT. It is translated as CASSRTGGSNQPQHF.

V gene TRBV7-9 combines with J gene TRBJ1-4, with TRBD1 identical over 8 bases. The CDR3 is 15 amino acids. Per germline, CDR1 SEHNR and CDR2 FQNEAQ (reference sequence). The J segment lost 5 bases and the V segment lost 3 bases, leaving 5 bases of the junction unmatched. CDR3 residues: CASSLRDRTNEKLFF. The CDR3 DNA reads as TGTGCCAGCAGCTTGCGGGACAGGACGAATGAAAAACTGTTTTTT. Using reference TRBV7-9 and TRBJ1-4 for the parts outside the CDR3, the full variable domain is DTGVSQNPRHKITKRGQNVTFRCDPISEHNRLYWYRQTLGQGPEFLTYFQNEAQLEKSRLLSDRFSAERPKGSFSTLEIQRTEQGDSAMYLCASSLRDRTNEKLFFGSGTQLSVL.

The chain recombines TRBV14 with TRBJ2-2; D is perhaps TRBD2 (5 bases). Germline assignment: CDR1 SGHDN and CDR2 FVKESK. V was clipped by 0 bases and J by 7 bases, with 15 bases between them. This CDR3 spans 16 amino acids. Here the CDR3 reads CASSQDTGILGGELFF. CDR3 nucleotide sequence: TGTGCCAGCAGCCAAGATACGGGGATCTTGGGCGGGGAGCTGTTTTTT.

The CDR3 region is CASSASERYHEQFF. Here the CDR3 DNA reads TGTGCCAGCAGCGCAAGTGAGAGGTACCATGAGCAGTTCTTC. The chain uses TRBV9 and TRBJ2-1; D is undetermined. Germline loops: CDR1 SGDLS, CDR2 YYNGEE. The CDR3 extends over 14 amino acids. Trimming took off 3 bases at V and 8 bases at J, with 15 bases between the two ends.

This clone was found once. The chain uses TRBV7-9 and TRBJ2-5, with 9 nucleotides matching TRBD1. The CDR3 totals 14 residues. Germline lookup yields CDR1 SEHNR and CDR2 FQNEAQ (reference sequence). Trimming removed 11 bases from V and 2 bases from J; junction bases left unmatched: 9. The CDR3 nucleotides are TGTGCCTGCGGGACAGGGATCGCACAAGAGACCCAGTACTTC. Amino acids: CACGTGIAQETQYF.

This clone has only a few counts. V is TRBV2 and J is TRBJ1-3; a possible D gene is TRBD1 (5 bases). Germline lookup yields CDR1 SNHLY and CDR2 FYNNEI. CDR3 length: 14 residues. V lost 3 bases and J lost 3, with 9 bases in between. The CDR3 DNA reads TGTGCCAGCAGTGAGGGACCAATTGGAAACACCATATATTTT. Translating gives CASSEGPIGNTIYF.

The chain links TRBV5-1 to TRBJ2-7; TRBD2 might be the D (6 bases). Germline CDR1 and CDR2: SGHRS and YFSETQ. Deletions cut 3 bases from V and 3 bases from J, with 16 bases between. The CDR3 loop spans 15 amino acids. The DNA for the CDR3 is TGCGCCAGCAGCTGGGGGGAAGGGGTAGTCTACGAGCAGTACTTC. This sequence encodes CASSWGEGVVYEQYF. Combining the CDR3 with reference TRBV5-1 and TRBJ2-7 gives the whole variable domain KAGVTQTPRYLIKTRGQQVTLSCSPISGHRSVSWYQQTPGQGLQFLFEYFSETQRNKGNFPGRFSGRQFSNSRSEMNVSTLELGDSALYLCASSWGEGVVYEQYFGPGTRLTVT.

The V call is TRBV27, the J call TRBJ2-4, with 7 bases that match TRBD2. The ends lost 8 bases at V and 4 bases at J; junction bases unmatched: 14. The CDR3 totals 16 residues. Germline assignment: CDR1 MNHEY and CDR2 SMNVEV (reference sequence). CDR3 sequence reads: CASSLGGDPRKNIQYF. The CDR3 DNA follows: TGTGCCAGCTCCCTGGGGGGGGACCCCCGAAAAAACATTCAGTACTTC.

The CDR3 coding sequence is TGCGCCAGCAGTTCCACAGGGGGCGCAGGGGAGACCCAGTACTTC. It encodes CASSSTGGAGETQYF. The rearrangement joins TRBV5-1 to TRBJ2-5, with 9 bases that match TRBD1. CDR1 SGHRS and CDR2 YFSETQ come from the germline V gene. The CDR3 extends over 15 amino acids. J gave up 5 bases and V 5 bases, and 10 bases lay outside the gene matches.

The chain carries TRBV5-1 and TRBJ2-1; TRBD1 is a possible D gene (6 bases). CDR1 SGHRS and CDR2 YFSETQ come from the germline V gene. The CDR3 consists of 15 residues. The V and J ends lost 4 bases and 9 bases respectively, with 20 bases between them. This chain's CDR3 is CASSPQGTSGGEQFF. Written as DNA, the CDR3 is TGCGCCAGCAGCCCTCAGGGGACGTCGGGTGGTGAGCAGTTCTTC.

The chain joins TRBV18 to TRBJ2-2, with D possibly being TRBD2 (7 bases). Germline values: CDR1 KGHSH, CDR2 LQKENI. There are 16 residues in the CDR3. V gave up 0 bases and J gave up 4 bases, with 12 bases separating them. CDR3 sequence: CASSPPPGGLTGELFF. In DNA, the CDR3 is TGTGCCAGCTCACCACCGCCGGGGGGCCTCACCGGGGAGCTGTTTTTT.

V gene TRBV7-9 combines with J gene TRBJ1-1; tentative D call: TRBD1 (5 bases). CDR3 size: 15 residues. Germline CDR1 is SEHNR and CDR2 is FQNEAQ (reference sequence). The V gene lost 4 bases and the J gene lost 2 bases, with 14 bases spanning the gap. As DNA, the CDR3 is TGTGCCAGCAGCTCCTCTTCGGGACCAAACACTGAAGCTTTCTTT. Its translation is CASSSSSGPNTEAFF.

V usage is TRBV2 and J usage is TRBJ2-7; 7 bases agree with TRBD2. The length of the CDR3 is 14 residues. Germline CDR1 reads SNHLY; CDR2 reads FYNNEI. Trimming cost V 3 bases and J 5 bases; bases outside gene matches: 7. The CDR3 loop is CASSDWRGRDEQYF. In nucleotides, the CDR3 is TGTGCCAGCAGTGACTGGCGGGGGAGAGACGAGCAGTACTTC.

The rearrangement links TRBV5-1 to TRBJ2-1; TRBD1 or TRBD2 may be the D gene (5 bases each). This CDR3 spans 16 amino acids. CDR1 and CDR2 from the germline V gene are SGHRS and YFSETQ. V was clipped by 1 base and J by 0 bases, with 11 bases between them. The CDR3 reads CASSLTAGSSYNEQFF. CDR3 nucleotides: TGCGCCAGCAGCTTGACCGCAGGGAGCTCCTACAATGAGCAGTTCTTC.

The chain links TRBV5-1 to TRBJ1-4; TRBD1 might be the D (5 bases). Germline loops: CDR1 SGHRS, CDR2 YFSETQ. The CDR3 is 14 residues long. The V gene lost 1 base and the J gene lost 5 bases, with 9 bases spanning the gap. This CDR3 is CASSLISGNEKLFF. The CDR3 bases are TGCGCCAGCAGCTTGATCTCAGGGAATGAAAAACTGTTTTTT.